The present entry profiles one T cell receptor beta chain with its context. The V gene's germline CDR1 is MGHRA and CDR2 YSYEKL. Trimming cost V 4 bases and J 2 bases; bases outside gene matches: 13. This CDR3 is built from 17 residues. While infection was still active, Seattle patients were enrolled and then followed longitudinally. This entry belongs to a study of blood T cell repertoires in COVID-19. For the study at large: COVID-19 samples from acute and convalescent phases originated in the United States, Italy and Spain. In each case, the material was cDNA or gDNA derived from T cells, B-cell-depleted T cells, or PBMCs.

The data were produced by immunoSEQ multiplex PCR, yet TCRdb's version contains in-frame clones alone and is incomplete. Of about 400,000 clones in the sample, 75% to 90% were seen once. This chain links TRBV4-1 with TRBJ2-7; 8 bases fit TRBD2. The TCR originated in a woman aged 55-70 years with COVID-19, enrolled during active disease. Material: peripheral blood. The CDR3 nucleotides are TGCGCCAGCAGCCTCCTGACGGGACTAGTGACCCCCTACGAGCAGTACTTC. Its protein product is CASSLLTGLVTPYEQYF.